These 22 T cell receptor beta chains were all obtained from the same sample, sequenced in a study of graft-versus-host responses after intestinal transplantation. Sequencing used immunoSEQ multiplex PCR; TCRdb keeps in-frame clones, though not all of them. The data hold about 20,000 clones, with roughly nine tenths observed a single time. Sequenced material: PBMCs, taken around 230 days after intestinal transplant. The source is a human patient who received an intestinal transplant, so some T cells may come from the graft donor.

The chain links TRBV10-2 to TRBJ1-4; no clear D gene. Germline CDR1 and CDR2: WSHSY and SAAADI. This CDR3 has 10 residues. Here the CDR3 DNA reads TGCGCTACACCGAGGGAAAAACTGTTTTTT. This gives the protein CATPREKLFF.

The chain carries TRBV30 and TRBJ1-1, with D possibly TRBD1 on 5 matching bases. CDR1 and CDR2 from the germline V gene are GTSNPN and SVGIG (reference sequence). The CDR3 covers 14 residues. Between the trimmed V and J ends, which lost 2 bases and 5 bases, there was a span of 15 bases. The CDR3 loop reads CAWSFGPGSTEAFF. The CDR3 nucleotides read TGTGCCTGGAGTTTCGGACCAGGGAGTACTGAAGCTTTCTTT.

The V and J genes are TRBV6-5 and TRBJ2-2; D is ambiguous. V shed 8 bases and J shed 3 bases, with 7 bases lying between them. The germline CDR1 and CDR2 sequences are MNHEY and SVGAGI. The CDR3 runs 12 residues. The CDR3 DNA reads TGTGCCAGCGGCCCTTACACCGGGGAGCTGTTTTTT. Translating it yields CASGPYTGELFF.

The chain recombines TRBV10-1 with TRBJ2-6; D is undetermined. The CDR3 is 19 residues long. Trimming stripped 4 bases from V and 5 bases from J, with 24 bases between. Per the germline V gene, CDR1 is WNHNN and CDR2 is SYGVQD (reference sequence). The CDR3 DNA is TGCGCCAGCAGTGGGAACACAAGATCGGCACAAAGTCGGGCCAACGTCCTGACTTTC. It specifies CASSGNTRSAQSRANVLTF.

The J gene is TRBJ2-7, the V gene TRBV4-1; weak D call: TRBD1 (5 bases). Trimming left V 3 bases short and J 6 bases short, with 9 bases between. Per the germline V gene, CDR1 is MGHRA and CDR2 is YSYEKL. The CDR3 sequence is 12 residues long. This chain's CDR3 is CASSHVGAEQYF. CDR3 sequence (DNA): TGCGCCAGCAGCCACGTAGGGGCCGAGCAGTACTTC.

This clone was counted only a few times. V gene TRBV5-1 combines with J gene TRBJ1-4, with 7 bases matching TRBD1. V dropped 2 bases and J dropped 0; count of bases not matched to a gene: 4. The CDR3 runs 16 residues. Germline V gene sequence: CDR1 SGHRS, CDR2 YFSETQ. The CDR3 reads CASSLGDRTTNEKLFF. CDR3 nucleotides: TGCGCCAGCAGCTTAGGGGACAGAACAACTAATGAAAAACTGTTTTTT.

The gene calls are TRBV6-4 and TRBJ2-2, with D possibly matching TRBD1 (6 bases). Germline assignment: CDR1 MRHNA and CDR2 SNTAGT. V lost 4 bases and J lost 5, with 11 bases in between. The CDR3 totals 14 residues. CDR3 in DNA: TGTGCCAGCAGTGTGGGGGCGCTAACCGGGGAGCTGTTTTTT. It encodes CASSVGALTGELFF.

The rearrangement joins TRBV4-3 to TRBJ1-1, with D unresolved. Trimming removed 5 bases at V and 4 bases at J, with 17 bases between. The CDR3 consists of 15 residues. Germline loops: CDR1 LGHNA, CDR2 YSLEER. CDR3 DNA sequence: TGCGCCAGCAGCAATGGTCTTTACCCGGGCACTGAAGCTTTCTTT. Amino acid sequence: CASSNGLYPGTEAFF.

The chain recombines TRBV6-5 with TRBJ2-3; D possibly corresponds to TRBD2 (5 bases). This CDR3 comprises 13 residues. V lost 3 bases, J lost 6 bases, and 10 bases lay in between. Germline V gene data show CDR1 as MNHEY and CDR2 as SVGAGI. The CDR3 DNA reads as TGTGCCAGCAGTTATCGAGGGTTGGATACGCAGTATTTT. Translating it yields CASSYRGLDTQYF.

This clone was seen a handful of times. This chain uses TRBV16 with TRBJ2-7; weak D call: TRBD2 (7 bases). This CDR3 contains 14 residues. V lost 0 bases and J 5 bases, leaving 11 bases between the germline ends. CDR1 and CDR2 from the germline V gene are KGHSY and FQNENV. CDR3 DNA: TGTGCCAGCAGCCAATCGGGAGGGGGGGACGAGCAGTACTTC. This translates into CASSQSGGGDEQYF.

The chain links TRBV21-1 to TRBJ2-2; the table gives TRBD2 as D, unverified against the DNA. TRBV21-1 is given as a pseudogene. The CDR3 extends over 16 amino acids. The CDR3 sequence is CASSKLRGGLAGELFF. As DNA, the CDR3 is TGTGCCAGCAGCAAACTTCGGGGGGGCCTCGCCGGGGAGCTGTTTTTT.

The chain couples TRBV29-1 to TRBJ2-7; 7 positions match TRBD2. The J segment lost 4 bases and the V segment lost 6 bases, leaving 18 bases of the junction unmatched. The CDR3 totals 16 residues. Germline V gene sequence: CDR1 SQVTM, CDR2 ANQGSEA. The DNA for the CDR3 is TGCAGCGTAGCCGGGGGAGGGCTACTGCCTTTGTACGAGCAGTACTTC. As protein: CSVAGGGLLPLYEQYF.

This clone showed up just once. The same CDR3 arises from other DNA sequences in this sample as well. Here the CDR3 DNA reads TGTGCCAGCTCAGGGGGGGTGGGGTACAATGAGCAGTTCTTC. Translated: CASSGGVGYNEQFF. The chain recombines TRBV7-9 with TRBJ2-1, with D perhaps being TRBD1 or TRBD2 (7 bases each). The CDR3 covers 14 residues. V was cut by 8 bases and J by 4 bases, with 15 bases left in between. Germline V lookup: CDR1 SEHNR, CDR2 FQNEAQ (reference sequence).

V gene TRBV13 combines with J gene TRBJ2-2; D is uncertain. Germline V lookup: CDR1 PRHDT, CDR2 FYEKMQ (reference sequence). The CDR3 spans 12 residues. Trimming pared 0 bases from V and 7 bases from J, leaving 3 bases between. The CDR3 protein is CASSLGGGELFF. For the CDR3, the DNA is TGTGCCAGCAGCTTAGGAGGCGGGGAGCTGTTTTTT.

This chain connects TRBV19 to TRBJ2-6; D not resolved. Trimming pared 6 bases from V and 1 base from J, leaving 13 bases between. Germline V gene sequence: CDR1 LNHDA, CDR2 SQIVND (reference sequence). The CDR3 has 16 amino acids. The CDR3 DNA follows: TGTGCCAGTAGCACTATGAAGAGTTCTGGGGCCAACGTCCTGACTTTC. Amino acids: CASSTMKSSGANVLTF.

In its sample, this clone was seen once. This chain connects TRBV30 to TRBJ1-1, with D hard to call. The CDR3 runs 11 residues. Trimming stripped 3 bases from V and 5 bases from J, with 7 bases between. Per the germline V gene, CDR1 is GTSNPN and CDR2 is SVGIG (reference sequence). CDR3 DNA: TGTGCCTGGAGGGAAATAACTGAAGCTTTCTTT. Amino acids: CAWREITEAFF. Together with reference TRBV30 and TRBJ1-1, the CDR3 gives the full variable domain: SQTIHQWPATLVQPVGSPLSLECTVEGTSNPNLYWYRQAAGRGLQLLFYSVGIGQISSEVPQNLSASRPQDRQFILSSKKLLLSDSGFYLCAWREITEAFFGQGTRLTVV.

In nucleotides, the CDR3 is TGTGCCAGCAGCTCGACAGGGAGAGGAGAGCAGTTCTTC. Translation: CASSSTGRGEQFF. This chain connects TRBV7-2 to TRBJ2-1, with 7 bases matching TRBD1. Trimming at V came to 4 bases and at J to 10 bases, leaving 7 bases not matched to a gene. The CDR3 length is 13 residues. The germline CDR1 and CDR2 sequences are SGHTA and FQGNSA.

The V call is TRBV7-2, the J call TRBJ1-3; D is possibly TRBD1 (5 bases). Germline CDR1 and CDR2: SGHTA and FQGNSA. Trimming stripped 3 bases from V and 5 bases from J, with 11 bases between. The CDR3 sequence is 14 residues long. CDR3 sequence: CASSFGGVRNTIYF. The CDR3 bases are TGTGCCAGCAGCTTTGGGGGAGTCAGAAACACCATATATTTT.

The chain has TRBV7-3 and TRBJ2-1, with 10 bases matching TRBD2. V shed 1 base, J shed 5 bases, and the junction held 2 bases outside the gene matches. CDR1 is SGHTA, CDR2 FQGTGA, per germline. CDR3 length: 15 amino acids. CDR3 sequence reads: CASSLKTSGDNEQFF. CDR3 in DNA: TGTGCCAGCAGCTTAAAAACTAGCGGGGACAATGAGCAGTTCTTC.

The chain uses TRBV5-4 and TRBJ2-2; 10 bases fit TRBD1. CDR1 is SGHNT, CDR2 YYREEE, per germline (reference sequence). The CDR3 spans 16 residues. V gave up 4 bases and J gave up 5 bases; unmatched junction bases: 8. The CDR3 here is CASSPGQGGLTGELFF. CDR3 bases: TGTGCCAGCAGCCCCGGACAGGGGGGTTTGACCGGGGAGCTGTTTTTT.

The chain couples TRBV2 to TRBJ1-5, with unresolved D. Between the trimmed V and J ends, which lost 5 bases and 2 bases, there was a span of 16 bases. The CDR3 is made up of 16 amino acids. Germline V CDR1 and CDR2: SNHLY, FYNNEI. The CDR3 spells CASSIDYPSGNQPQHF. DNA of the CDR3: TGTGCCAGCAGTATAGACTACCCCTCAGGCAATCAGCCCCAGCATTTT.

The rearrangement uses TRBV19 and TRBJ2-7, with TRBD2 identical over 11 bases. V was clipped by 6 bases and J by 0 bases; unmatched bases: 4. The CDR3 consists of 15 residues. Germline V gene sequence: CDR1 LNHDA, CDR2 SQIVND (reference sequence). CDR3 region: CASRLAGASSYEQYF. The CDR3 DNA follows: TGTGCCAGTAGACTAGCGGGGGCGAGCTCCTACGAGCAGTACTTC.